A single sample is the source of the 32 T cell receptor beta chains below, sequenced in a study of blood T cell repertoires in COVID-19. The method was immunoSEQ multiplex PCR; TCRdb's version includes in-frame clones alone and lacks a portion of them. In the table there are around 220,000 clones, 80% to 90% of which are singletons. Sequencing was performed on peripheral blood. These receptors originate from a woman in her forties or fifties with acute or convalescent COVID-19.

Only one count was recorded for this clone. The V gene is TRBV5-1, the J gene TRBJ2-4; possible D gene TRBD1, 5 bases. Trimming pared 0 bases from V and 7 bases from J, leaving 11 bases between. CDR3 size: 14 residues. Germline CDR1 is SGHRS and CDR2 is YFSETQ. CDR3 residues: CASSLVGAGNIQYF. DNA of the CDR3: TGCGCCAGCAGCTTGGTAGGGGCAGGGAACATTCAGTACTTC.

The chain recombines TRBV6-5 with TRBJ1-4; 9 bases align to TRBD1. The V gene end was trimmed by 6 bases and the J gene end by 5 bases; junction bases not matched to a gene: 7. Per the germline V gene, CDR1 is MNHEY and CDR2 is SVGAGI. The CDR3 has 15 amino acids. CDR3 loop: CASRGGTGRNEKLFF. DNA for the CDR3: TGTGCCAGCAGGGGGGGGACAGGGAGGAATGAAAAACTGTTTTTT.

The genes are TRBV7-8 and TRBJ2-1; D might be TRBD2 (5 bases). Per germline, CDR1 SGHVS and CDR2 FQNEAQ. This CDR3 spans 12 amino acids. V was pared by 5 bases and J by 9 bases, with 11 bases between. The CDR3 bases are TGTGCCAGCAGCGCCCCCCGGGGTGAGCAGTTCTTC. Translated, it gives CASSAPRGEQFF.

Note on this clone: In the same sample, other DNA sequences code for this CDR3. The chain is built from TRBV30 and TRBJ1-2; maybe TRBD1 (5 bases). The V end lost 3 bases, the J end lost 8 bases, and 16 bases lay between the germline ends. Germline V CDR1 and CDR2: GTSNPN, SVGIG (reference sequence). This CDR3 contains 13 residues. In DNA form, the CDR3 reads TGTGCCTGGAGAGAAGGGGCCCCGGGCGGCTACACCTTC. It yields the protein CAWREGAPGGYTF.

In its sample, this clone was seen once. The chain recombines TRBV11-3 with TRBJ2-2, with TRBD1 matching over 12 bases. The CDR3 is made up of 16 amino acids. The junction had 6 bases not matched to a gene; V was cut back by 5 bases and J by 5 bases. The V gene's germline CDR1 is SGHNT and CDR2 YENEEA. The CDR3, as DNA: TGTGCCAGCAGCCTTGGGACAGGGGGCTGGACCGGGGAGCTGTTTTTT. Translated, it gives CASSLGTGGWTGELFF. Based on the CDR3 plus reference TRBV11-3 and TRBJ2-2, the full variable domain is EAGVVQSPRYKIIEKKQPVAFWCNPISGHNTLYWYLQNLGQGPELLIRYENEEAVDDSQLPKDRFSAERLKGVDSTLKIQPAELGDSAVYLCASSLGTGGWTGELFFGEGSRLTVL.

The chain joins TRBV7-2 to TRBJ2-1; 12 bases are shared with TRBD2. The V gene end was trimmed by 5 bases and the J gene end by 5 bases; junction bases not matched to a gene: 16. Germline assignment: CDR1 SGHTA and CDR2 FQGNSA. This CDR3 region has 19 residues. CDR3 nucleotide sequence: TGTGCCAGCAGCCGCTGGGCAATAACTAGCGGGGGGACACACAATGAGCAGTTCTTC. As protein: CASSRWAITSGGTHNEQFF. The variable domain in full, with the rest retrieved from reference TRBV7-2 and TRBJ2-1, is GAGVSQSPSNKVTEKGKDVELRCDPISGHTALYWYRQSLGQGLEFLIYFQGNSAPDKSGLPSDRFSAERTGGSVSTLTIQRTQQEDSAVYLCASSRWAITSGGTHNEQFFGPGTRLTVL.

The rearrangement uses TRBV7-2 and TRBJ1-1, with D unresolved. Germline loops: CDR1 SGHTA, CDR2 FQGNSA. The germline V and J ends were trimmed by 1 base and 0 bases, with 12 bases remaining between them. The CDR3 runs 16 residues. The CDR3 loop reads CASSLGIGVMNTEAFF. In DNA, the CDR3 is TGTGCCAGCAGCTTAGGTATAGGAGTGATGAACACTGAAGCTTTCTTT.

In this sample, this clone turned up once. The V gene is TRBV18, the J gene TRBJ1-4; possible D gene TRBD1, 5 bases. CDR3 length equals 17 residues. Germline V gives CDR1 KGHSH, CDR2 LQKENI. With 4 bases removed from V and 7 bases from J, the gap between germline ends came to 22 bases. The CDR3 DNA reads TGTGCCAGCTCACTTTCCCGGGCAGGGAATGGTGGTGAAAAACTGTTTTTT. Encoded protein: CASSLSRAGNGGEKLFF.

The gene calls are TRBV21-1 and TRBJ1-1; the table calls TRBD1, which could not be checked here. TRBV21-1 is a pseudogene locus. CDR3 length: 13 residues. The CDR3: CASTQIQGPEAFF. The CDR3, as DNA: TGTGCCAGCACCCAGATACAGGGCCCTGAAGCTTTCTTT.

The CDR3 nucleotides read TGTGCCAGCACCCTTGCAGGAGGAAATTCACCCCTCCACTTT. It yields the protein CASTLAGGNSPLHF. The chain recombines TRBV27 with TRBJ1-6, with D uncertain. The germline V gene has CDR1 MNHEY and CDR2 SMNVEV (reference sequence). V shed 7 bases and J shed 7 bases, with 14 bases lying between them. The CDR3 spans 14 residues.

V and J are TRBV3-1 (or the pseudogene TRBV3-2) and TRBJ1-1; a possible D gene is TRBD1 (6 bases). This CDR3 has 13 amino acids. CDR1 and CDR2 from the germline V gene are LGHDT and YNNKEL (reference sequence). Trimming shortened V by 3 bases and J by 8 bases, and 13 bases separated the two germline ends. The CDR3 loop is CASSQRGGGEAFF. The CDR3 coding sequence is TGTGCCAGCAGCCAGCGGGGAGGGGGGGAAGCTTTCTTT.

The chain has TRBV11-2 and TRBJ1-2; D is unclear. V shed 1 base and J shed 7 bases, with 7 bases lying between them. The CDR3 is made up of 12 amino acids. Germline lookup yields CDR1 SGHAT and CDR2 FQNNGV. The CDR3 region is CASSLGGSGYTF. Written as DNA, the CDR3 is TGTGCCAGCAGCTTAGGCGGCAGTGGCTACACCTTC.

This chain joins TRBV19 and TRBJ1-5, with TRBD1 matching over 9 bases. From germline, CDR1 is LNHDA and CDR2 SQIVND (reference sequence). Germline trimming cut 9 bases from V and 2 bases from J; bases unmatched to any gene: 11. The CDR3 is 16 amino acids. The CDR3 here is CASSGGTGGRNQPQHF. Here the CDR3 DNA reads TGTGCCAGCAGTGGTGGCACAGGGGGCCGCAATCAGCCCCAGCATTTT.

The rearrangement joins TRBV11-3 to TRBJ1-1; D gene unclear. The CDR3 runs 11 residues. Per germline, CDR1 SGHNT and CDR2 YENEEA. Deletions cut 6 bases from V and 4 bases from J, with 6 bases between. As DNA, the CDR3 is TGTGCCAGCAGAGGAGGCACTGAAGCTTTCTTT. Amino acid sequence: CASRGGTEAFF.

CDR3 sequence (DNA): TGTGCCAGCAGTTCCCCTCAGGGGGCAGCTTTCTTT. This sequence encodes CASSSPQGAAFF. V and J are TRBV27 and TRBJ1-1, with 8 bases fitting TRBD1. This CDR3 spans 12 amino acids. From germline, CDR1 is MNHEY and CDR2 SMNVEV (reference sequence). V lost 4 bases and J lost 10; bases outside the gene matches: 5.

The chain links TRBV3-1 (or the pseudogene TRBV3-2) to TRBJ2-5, with TRBD1 as a possible D gene (6 bases). This CDR3 region has 15 residues. V lost 1 base, J lost 5 bases, and 14 bases lay in between. The germline gives CDR1 LGHDT, CDR2 YNNKEL (reference sequence). The CDR3, as DNA: TGTGCCAGCAGCCAAGGGGTGCAGGGGTCGGAGACCCAGTACTTC. Amino acids: CASSQGVQGSETQYF.

This chain connects TRBV18 to TRBJ1-1, with 7 bases that match TRBD1. Germline V gene sequence: CDR1 KGHSH, CDR2 LQKENI. This CDR3 region has 14 residues. J lost 3 bases, V lost 3 bases, and 4 bases had no gene match. Here the CDR3 reads CASSPRTGDTEAFF. CDR3 DNA: TGTGCCAGCTCACCTCGGACAGGCGACACTGAAGCTTTCTTT.

The chain has TRBV4-2 and TRBJ1-2, with unresolved D. The germline V gene encodes CDR1 LGHNA and CDR2 YNFKEQ. The CDR3 consists of 14 residues. V lost 1 base to trimming and J lost 1 base, with 7 bases between them. The CDR3 bases are TGTGCCAGCAGCCAAGTCCCCGTTAACTATGGCTACACCTTC. Translating gives CASSQVPVNYGYTF.

The chain couples TRBV2 to TRBJ2-2; 8 nucleotides match TRBD2. The CDR3 is 14 residues long. Germline loops: CDR1 SNHLY, CDR2 FYNNEI. Trimming removed 6 bases from V and 2 bases from J; junction bases left unmatched: 2. In DNA form, the CDR3 reads TGTGCCAGCAGCCTAGCGGGTAACACCGGGGAGCTGTTTTTT. Encoded protein: CASSLAGNTGELFF.

This chain uses TRBV19 with TRBJ2-5, with unresolved D. V gave up 8 bases and J gave up 4 bases, with 5 bases separating them. CDR3 length equals 10 residues. Germline V gene lookup returns CDR1 LNHDA and CDR2 SQIVND (reference sequence). CDR3 nucleotide sequence: TGTGCCAGTTCATCAGAGACCCAGTACTTC. Its protein is CASSSETQYF.

The J gene is TRBJ1-4, the V gene TRBV20-1, with D perhaps TRBD1 (5 bases). CDR3 size: 15 residues. Germline assignment: CDR1 DFQATT and CDR2 SNEGSKA (reference sequence). V dropped 3 bases and J dropped 7 bases, with 18 bases sitting between them. The CDR3 is CSASLPDMRSEKLFF. The CDR3 DNA reads as TGCAGTGCTAGTCTTCCGGACATGAGAAGTGAAAAACTGTTTTTT.

This clone showed up just once. The V gene is TRBV5-5, the J gene TRBJ1-5; D gene uncertain. Per the germline V gene, CDR1 is SGHKS and CDR2 is YYEKEE (reference sequence). V lost 2 bases to trimming and J lost 9 bases, with 15 bases between them. The CDR3 is 14 residues long. In DNA form, the CDR3 reads TGTGCCAGCAGCTTATTTAGCACCGGCCGGCCCCAGCATTTT. Its protein is CASSLFSTGRPQHF.

The V gene is TRBV28, the J gene TRBJ1-5; D is unresolved. The CDR3 runs to 15 residues. Germline values: CDR1 MDHEN, CDR2 SYDVKM. The V and J ends lost 10 bases and 4 bases respectively, with 20 bases between them. In DNA, the CDR3 is TGTGCCACCCGTGACCCGGGAAGGAGGAATCAGCCCCAGCATTTT. This codes for CATRDPGRRNQPQHF.

The chain joins TRBV7-2 to TRBJ2-1; 9 nucleotides agree with TRBD1. The CDR3 is 15 residues long. Germline trimming cut 5 bases from V and 8 bases from J; bases unmatched to any gene: 10. Germline V gene data show CDR1 as SGHTA and CDR2 as FQGNSA. CDR3 DNA sequence: TGTGCCAGCAGCGCGTATGGGACAGGGATGCATGAGCAGTTCTTC. Its protein is CASSAYGTGMHEQFF.

The genes are TRBV6-1 and TRBJ2-4; TRBD1 agrees at 9 bases. Per germline, CDR1 MNHNS and CDR2 SASEGT. This CDR3 is built from 15 residues. The J segment lost 9 bases and the V segment lost 1 base, leaving 7 bases of the junction unmatched. The CDR3 nucleotides read TGTGCCAGCAGTGAAGAGAGGACAGGGGCAAGCATTCAGTACTTC. Its translation is CASSEERTGASIQYF.

The CDR3 DNA is TGTGCCAGCAACTTGGTCGGGGGGGCGCAGGGTGAGACCCAGTACTTC. It is translated as CASNLVGGAQGETQYF. The V and J genes are TRBV7-2 and TRBJ2-5, with 8 positions matching TRBD2. Germline V gene data show CDR1 as SGHTA and CDR2 as FQGNSA. V shed 7 bases, J shed 5 bases, and the junction held 15 bases outside the gene matches. This CDR3 comprises 16 residues.

The V and J genes are TRBV5-4 and TRBJ2-3; maybe TRBD1 (5 bases). CDR3 length: 15 amino acids. Looked up from germline, CDR1 is SGHNT and CDR2 is YYREEE (reference sequence). Between the trimmed V and J ends, which lost 1 base and 2 bases, there was a span of 11 bases. The DNA of the CDR3 is TGTGCCAGCAGCTTGTGGGTGGGGCCCACAGATACGCAGTATTTT. Translated, it gives CASSLWVGPTDTQYF.

The V and J genes are TRBV7-9 and TRBJ2-5; 7 bases agree with TRBD2. Germline V lookup: CDR1 SEHNR, CDR2 FQNEAQ (reference sequence). V trimming: 3 bases; J trimming: 5 bases; junction bases outside the gene matches: 3. This CDR3 spans 13 amino acids. The CDR3 DNA reads TGTGCCAGCAGCTTTCGACTAGCTGAGACCCAGTACTTC. Protein sequence: CASSFRLAETQYF.

The rearrangement links TRBV10-3 to TRBJ2-3, with 9 positions matching TRBD1. The CDR3 is 15 residues long. V lost 10 bases and J lost 4; bases outside the gene matches: 12. Germline lookup yields CDR1 ENHRY and CDR2 SYGVKD. For the CDR3, the DNA is TGTGCCACCCAGGGCACAGGGGGCTTTCCAGATACGCAGTATTTT. Translated: CATQGTGGFPDTQYF.

The V and J genes are TRBV7-9 and TRBJ2-1; the D gene is possibly TRBD2 (6 bases). Trimming shortened V by 5 bases and J by 4 bases, and 15 bases separated the two germline ends. This CDR3 has 15 residues. Germline CDR1 reads SEHNR; CDR2 reads FQNEAQ (reference sequence). The CDR3 DNA sequence: TGTGCCAGCAGCCCCCCCTGGGCGGGGTACAATGAGCAGTTCTTC. Protein: CASSPPWAGYNEQFF. The full variable domain, completed using reference TRBV7-9 and TRBJ2-1, is DTGVSQNPRHKITKRGQNVTFRCDPISEHNRLYWYRQTLGQGPEFLTYFQNEAQLEKSRLLSDRFSAERPKGSFSTLEIQRTEQGDSAMYLCASSPPWAGYNEQFFGPGTRLTVL.

The chain joins TRBV27 to TRBJ1-3, with 9 bases aligning to TRBD1. Losses at the gene ends were 6 bases for V and 3 bases for J; bases not matched to a gene: 6. Germline-derived CDR1 and CDR2 are MNHEY and SMNVEV (reference sequence). The CDR3 is 15 residues long. CDR3: CASRPGQGFGNTIYF. The DNA for the CDR3 is TGTGCCAGCAGGCCGGGACAGGGATTTGGAAACACCATATATTTT.

This chain joins TRBV7-8 and TRBJ2-5; TRBD1 aligns across 11 bases. In germline, CDR1 is SGHVS, CDR2 FQNEAQ. Germline trimming cut 4 bases from V and 3 bases from J; bases unmatched to any gene: 7. The CDR3 has 16 amino acids. The CDR3 sequence: CASSSRDRGAEETQYF. Here the CDR3 DNA reads TGTGCCAGCAGCTCCCGGGACAGGGGGGCCGAAGAGACCCAGTACTTC.